The 4 T cell receptor beta chains given below trace back to one sample, sequenced in a study of cytomegalovirus exposure and HLA in healthy donors. PCR was performed using 60 Vbeta and 13 Jbeta primers. Only in-frame clones appear in the TCRdb table, and some are missing; sequencing was by immunoSEQ multiplex PCR. The table includes about 220,000 clones, about 80% detected once. Sequencing was done on a sample of PBMCs. Receptors were obtained from a woman aged 40 to 50 in good health and CMV-seropositive.

This clone was observed a few times. The chain links TRBV7-9 to TRBJ1-1; no clear D gene. From germline, CDR1 is SEHNR and CDR2 FQNEAQ (reference sequence). This CDR3 is 16 amino acids long. The V end lost 1 base, the J end lost 1 base, and 13 bases lay between the germline ends. The CDR3 loop is CASSLVHLVRNTEAFF. The CDR3 DNA is TGTGCCAGCAGCTTAGTCCATTTGGTTAGGAACACTGAAGCTTTCTTT. Combining the CDR3 with reference TRBV7-9 and TRBJ1-1 gives the whole variable domain DTGVSQNPRHKITKRGQNVTFRCDPISEHNRLYWYRQTLGQGPEFLTYFQNEAQLEKSRLLSDRFSAERPKGSFSTLEIQRTEQGDSAMYLCASSLVHLVRNTEAFFGQGTRLTVV.

The chain uses TRBV5-1 and TRBJ1-6; 9 bases match TRBD1. The CDR3 covers 14 residues. The junction had 5 bases not matched to a gene; V was cut back by 3 bases and J by 10 bases. Germline assignment: CDR1 SGHRS and CDR2 YFSETQ. CDR3 in DNA: TGCGCCAGCAGCTGGGGACAGGGCTCATCACCCCTCCACTTT. It codes for CASSWGQGSSPLHF.

This sequence joins TRBV2 and TRBJ1-5, with a weak D call TRBD1 (5 bases). Trimming pared 8 bases from V and 9 bases from J, leaving 17 bases between. Germline V gene lookup returns CDR1 SNHLY and CDR2 FYNNEI. The CDR3 has 13 amino acids. CDR3 coding DNA: TGTGCCAGCGGAGGGGATATCCAAGGGCCCCAGCATTTT. Translated: CASGGDIQGPQHF.

This clone was seen a few times. V usage is TRBV5-4 and J usage is TRBJ1-1; maybe TRBD1 (6 bases). V was cut by 3 bases and J by 0 bases, with 12 bases left in between. The CDR3 loop spans 15 amino acids. CDR1 is SGHNT, CDR2 YYREEE, per germline (reference sequence). CDR3 nucleotide sequence: TGTGCCAGCAGCTACCCTACAGGGATGAACACTGAAGCTTTCTTT. It yields the protein CASSYPTGMNTEAFF.